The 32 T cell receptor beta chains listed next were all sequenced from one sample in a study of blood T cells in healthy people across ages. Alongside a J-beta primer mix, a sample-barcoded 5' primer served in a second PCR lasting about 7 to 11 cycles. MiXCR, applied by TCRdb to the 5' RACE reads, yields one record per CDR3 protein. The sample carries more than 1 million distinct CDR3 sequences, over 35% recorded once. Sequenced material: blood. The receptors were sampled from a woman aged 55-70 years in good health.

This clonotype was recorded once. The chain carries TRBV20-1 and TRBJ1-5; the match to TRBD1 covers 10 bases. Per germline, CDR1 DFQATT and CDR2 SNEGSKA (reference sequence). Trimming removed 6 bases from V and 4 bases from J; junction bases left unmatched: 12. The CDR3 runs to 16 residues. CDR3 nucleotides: TGCAGTGCCATTACCGGGACAGGGGACCCTAATCAGCCCCAGCATTTT. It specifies CSAITGTGDPNQPQHF.

The CDR3 sequence: CASSSLGDIEKLFF. The CDR3 nucleotides are TGTGCCAGCAGCTCACTAGGGGATATTGAAAAACTGTTTTTT. V gene TRBV28 combines with J gene TRBJ1-4; D possibly corresponds to TRBD1 (5 bases). The CDR3 consists of 14 residues. Germline CDR1 reads MDHEN; CDR2 reads SYDVKM. The V end was cut by 6 bases, the J end by 7 bases, with 15 bases between.

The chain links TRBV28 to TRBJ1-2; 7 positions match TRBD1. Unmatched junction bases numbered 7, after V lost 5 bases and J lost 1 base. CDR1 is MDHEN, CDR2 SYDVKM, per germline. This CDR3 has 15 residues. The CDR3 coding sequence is TGTGCCAGCAGTCGCTCGGACAGGCTTAACTATGGCTACACCTTC. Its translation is CASSRSDRLNYGYTF.

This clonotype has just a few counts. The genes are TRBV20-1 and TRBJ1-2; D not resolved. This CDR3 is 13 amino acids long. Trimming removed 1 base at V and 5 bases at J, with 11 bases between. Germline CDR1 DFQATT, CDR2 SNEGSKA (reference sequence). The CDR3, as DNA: TGCAGTGCTAGAGTCGTATCGGGGTATGGCTACACCTTC. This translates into CSARVVSGYGYTF.

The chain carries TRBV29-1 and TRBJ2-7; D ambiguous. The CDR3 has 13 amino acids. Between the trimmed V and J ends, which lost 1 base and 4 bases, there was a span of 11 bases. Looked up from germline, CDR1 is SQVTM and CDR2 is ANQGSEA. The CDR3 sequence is CSVEGIATYEQYF. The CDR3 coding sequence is TGCAGCGTTGAAGGTATCGCTACTTACGAGCAGTACTTC.

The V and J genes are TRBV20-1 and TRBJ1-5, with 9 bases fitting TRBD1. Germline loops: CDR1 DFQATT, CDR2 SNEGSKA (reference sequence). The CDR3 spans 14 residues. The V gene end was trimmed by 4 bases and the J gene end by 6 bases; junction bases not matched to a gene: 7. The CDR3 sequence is CSAITTGGGQPQHF. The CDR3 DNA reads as TGCAGTGCTATAACTACAGGGGGCGGTCAGCCCCAGCATTTT.

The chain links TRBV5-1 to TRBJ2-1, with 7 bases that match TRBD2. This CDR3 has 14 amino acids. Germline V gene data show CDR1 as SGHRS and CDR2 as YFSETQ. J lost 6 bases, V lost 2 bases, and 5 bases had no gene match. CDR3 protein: CASSLGTKLNEQFF. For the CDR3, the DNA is TGCGCCAGCAGCTTAGGGACTAAGCTCAATGAGCAGTTCTTC.

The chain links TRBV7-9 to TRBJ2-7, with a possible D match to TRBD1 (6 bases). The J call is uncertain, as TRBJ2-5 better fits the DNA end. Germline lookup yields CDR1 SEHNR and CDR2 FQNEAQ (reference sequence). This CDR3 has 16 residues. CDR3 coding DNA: TGTGCCAGCAGCTATGGGTTTAGGACAGACGAAGAGACCCAGTACTTC. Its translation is CASSYGFRTDEETQYF.

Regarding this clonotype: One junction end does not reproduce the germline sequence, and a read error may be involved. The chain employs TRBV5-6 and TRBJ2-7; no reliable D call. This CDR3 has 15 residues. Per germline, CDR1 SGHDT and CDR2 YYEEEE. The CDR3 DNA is TGTGTCAGCAGCACCGAGCCGGACGGGTCCTACGAGCAGTACTTC. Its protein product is CVSSTEPDGSYEQYF. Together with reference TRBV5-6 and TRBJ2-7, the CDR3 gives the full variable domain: DAGVTQSPTHLIKTRGQQVTLRCSPKSGHDTVSWYQQALGQGPQFIFQYYEEEERQRGNFPDRFSGHQFPNYSSELNVNALLLGDSALYLCVSSTEPDGSYEQYFGPGTRLTVT.

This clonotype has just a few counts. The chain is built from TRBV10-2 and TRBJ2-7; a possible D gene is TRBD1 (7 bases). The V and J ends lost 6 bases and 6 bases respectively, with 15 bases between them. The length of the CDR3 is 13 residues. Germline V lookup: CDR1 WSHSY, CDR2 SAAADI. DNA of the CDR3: TGCGCCAGCAGGACAGGGAGGATCCGCGAGCAGTACTTC. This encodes CASRTGRIREQYF.

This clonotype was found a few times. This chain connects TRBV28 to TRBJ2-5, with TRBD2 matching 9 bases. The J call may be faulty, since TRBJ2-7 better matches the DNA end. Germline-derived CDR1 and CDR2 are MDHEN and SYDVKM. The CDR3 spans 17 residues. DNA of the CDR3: TGTGCCAGCAGCCCACCTAGGCTAGCGGGACATACCTACGAGCAGTACTTC. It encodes CASSPPRLAGHTYEQYF.

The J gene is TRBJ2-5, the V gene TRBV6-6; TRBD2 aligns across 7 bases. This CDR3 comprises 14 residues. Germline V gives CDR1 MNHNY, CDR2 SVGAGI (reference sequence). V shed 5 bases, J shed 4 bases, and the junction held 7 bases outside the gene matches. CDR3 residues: CASSPRSGGETQYF. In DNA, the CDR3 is TGTGCCAGCAGTCCCCGATCGGGGGGAGAGACCCAGTACTTC.

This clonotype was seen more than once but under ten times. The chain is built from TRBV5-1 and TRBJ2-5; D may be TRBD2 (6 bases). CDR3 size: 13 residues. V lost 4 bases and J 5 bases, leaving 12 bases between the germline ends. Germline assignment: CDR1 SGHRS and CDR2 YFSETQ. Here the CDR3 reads CASSPWGDETQYF. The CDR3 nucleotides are TGCGCCAGCAGCCCCTGGGGGGATGAGACCCAGTACTTC.

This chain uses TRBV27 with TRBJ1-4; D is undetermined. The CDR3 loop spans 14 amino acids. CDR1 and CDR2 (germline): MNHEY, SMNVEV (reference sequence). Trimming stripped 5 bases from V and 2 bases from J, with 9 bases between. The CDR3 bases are TGTGCCAGCAGTGAGGGTGGCACTAATGAAAAACTGTTTTTT. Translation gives CASSEGGTNEKLFF. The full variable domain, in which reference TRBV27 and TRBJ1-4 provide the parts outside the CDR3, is EAQVTQNPRYLITVTGKKLTVTCSQNMNHEYMSWYRQDPGLGLRQIYYSMNVEVTDKGDVPEGYKVSRKEKRNFPLILESPSPNQTSLYFCASSEGGTNEKLFFGSGTQLSVL.

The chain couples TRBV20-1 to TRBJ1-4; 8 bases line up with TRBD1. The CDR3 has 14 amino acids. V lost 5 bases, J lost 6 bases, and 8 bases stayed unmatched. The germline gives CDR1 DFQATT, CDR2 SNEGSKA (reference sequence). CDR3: CSASRTGRDEKLFF. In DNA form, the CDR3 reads TGCAGTGCTTCCAGGACAGGGCGGGATGAAAAACTGTTTTTT.

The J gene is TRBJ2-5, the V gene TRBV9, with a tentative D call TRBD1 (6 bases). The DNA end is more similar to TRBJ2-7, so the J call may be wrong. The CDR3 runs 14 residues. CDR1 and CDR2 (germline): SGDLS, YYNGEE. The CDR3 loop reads CASSPNRVGYEQYF. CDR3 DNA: TGTGCCAGCAGCCCCAACAGGGTAGGGTACGAGCAGTACTTC.

CDR3 residues: CAWSVWWTGKAKNIQYF. The CDR3 DNA reads as TGTGCCTGGAGTGTATGGTGGACAGGGAAGGCCAAAAACATTCAGTACTTC. V is TRBV30 and J is TRBJ2-4; 8 bases line up with TRBD1. Germline V gives CDR1 GTSNPN, CDR2 SVGIG (reference sequence). CDR3 length: 17 residues. After removal of 0 bases from V and 1 base from J, the junction contained 8 bases not matched to a gene.

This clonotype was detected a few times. The CDR3 DNA reads as TGCAGCGTTGAACGCGCTAACTATGGCTACACCTTC. Its translation is CSVERANYGYTF. The chain has TRBV29-1 and TRBJ1-2; D remains ambiguous. The CDR3 sequence is 12 residues long. V lost 2 bases and J 0 bases, leaving 4 bases between the germline ends. Germline lookup yields CDR1 SQVTM and CDR2 ANQGSEA.

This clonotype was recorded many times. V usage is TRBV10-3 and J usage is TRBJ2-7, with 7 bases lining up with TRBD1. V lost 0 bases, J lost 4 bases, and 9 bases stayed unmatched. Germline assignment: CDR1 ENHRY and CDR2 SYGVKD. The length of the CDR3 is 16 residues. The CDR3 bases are TGTGCCATCAGTGAGTCCAGACAGGGAAGGCGGTACGAGCAGTACTTC. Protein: CAISESRQGRRYEQYF.

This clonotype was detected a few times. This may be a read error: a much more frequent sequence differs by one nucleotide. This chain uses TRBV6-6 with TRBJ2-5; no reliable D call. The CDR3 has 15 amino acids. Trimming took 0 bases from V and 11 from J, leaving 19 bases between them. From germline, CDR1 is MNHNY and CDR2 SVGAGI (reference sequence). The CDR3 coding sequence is TGTGCCAGCAGTTACTCGATCGGCGACTCTGGTGAGCAGTACTTC. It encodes CASSYSIGDSGEQYF.

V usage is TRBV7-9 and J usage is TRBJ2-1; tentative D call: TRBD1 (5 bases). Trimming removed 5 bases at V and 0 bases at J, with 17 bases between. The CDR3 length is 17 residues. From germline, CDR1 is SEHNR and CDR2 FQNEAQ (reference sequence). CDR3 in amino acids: CASSATDRPSSYNEQFF. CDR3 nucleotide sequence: TGTGCCAGCAGCGCCACCGACAGACCAAGCTCCTACAATGAGCAGTTCTTC.

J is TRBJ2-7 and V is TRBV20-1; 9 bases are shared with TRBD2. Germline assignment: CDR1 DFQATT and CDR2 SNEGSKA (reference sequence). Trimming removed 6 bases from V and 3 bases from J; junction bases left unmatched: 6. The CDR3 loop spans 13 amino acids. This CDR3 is CSAIGTSSYEQYF. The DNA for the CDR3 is TGCAGTGCCATCGGGACTAGCAGCTACGAGCAGTACTTC.

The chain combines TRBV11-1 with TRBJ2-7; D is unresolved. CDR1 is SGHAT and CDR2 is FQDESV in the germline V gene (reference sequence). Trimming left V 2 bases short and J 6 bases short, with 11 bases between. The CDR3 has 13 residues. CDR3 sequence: CASSLHPSFEQYF. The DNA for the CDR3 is TGTGCCAGCAGCTTACATCCGAGTTTCGAGCAGTACTTC.

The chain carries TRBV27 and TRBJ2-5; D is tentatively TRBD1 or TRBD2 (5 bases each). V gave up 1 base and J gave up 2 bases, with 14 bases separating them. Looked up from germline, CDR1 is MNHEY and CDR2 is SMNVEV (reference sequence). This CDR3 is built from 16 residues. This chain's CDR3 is CASSLYQGDRQETQYF. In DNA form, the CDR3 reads TGTGCCAGCAGTTTATATCAGGGAGATCGACAAGAGACCCAGTACTTC.

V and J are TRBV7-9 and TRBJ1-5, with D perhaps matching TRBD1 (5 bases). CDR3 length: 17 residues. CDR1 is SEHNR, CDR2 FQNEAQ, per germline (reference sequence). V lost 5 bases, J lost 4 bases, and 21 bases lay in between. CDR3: CASSPLSGPRANQPQHF. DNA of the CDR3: TGTGCCAGCAGCCCGTTATCGGGGCCCCGGGCAAATCAGCCCCAGCATTTT.

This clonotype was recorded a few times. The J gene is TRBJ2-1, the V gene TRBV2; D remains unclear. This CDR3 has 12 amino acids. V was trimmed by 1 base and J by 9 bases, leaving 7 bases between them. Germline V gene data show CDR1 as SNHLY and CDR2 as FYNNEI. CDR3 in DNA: TGTGCCAGCAGTGAAGAAGGCTGTGAGCAGTTCTTC. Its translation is CASSEEGCEQFF.

For the CDR3, the DNA is TGTGCCTGGAGTGTAGACTCTGGGGCCAACGTCCTGACTTTC. Translation gives CAWSVDSGANVLTF. The gene calls are TRBV30 and TRBJ2-6; no firm D call. The CDR3 covers 14 residues. V lost 0 bases and J lost 0, with 3 bases in between. The V gene's germline CDR1 is GTSNPN and CDR2 SVGIG (reference sequence). Full variable domain (outside the CDR3, taken from reference TRBV30 and TRBJ2-6): SQTIHQWPATLVQPVGSPLSLECTVEGTSNPNLYWYRQAAGRGLQLLFYSVGIGQISSEVPQNLSASRPQDRQFILSSKKLLLSDSGFYLCAWSVDSGANVLTFGAGSRLTVL.

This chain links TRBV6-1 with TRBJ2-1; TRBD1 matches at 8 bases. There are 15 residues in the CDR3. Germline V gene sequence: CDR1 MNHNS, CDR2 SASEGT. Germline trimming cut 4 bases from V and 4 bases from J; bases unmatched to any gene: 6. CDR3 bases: TGTGCCAGCAGTGCTCTCAGACAGGGGTACAATGAGCAGTTCTTC. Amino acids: CASSALRQGYNEQFF.

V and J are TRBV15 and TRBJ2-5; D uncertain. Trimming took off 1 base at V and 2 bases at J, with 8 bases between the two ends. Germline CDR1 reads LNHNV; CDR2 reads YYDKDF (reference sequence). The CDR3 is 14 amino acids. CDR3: CATSRVGNQETQYF. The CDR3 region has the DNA TGTGCCACCAGCAGAGTTGGCAATCAAGAGACCCAGTACTTC.

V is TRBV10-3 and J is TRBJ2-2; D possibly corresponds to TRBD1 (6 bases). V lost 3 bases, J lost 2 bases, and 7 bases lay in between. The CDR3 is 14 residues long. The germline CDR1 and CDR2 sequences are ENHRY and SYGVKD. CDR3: CAISEGTNTGELFF. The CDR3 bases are TGTGCCATCAGTGAAGGGACAAACACCGGGGAGCTGTTTTTT.

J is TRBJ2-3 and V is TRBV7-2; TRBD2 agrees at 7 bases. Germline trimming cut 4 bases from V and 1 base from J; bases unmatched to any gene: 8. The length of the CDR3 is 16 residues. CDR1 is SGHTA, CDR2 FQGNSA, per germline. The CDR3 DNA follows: TGTGCCAGCAGCTCCGATCTAGCGGTAGGCACAGATACGCAGTATTTT. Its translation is CASSSDLAVGTDTQYF.

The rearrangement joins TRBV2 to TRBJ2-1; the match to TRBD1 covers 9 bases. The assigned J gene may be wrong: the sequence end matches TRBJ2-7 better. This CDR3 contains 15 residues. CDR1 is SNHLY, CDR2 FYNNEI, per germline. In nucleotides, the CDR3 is TGTGCCAGCAGGGAGGACAGGGGAATATCCTACGAGCAGTACTTC. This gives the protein CASREDRGISYEQYF.